The subject of this entry is one T cell receptor beta chain. In its sample, this clone was seen a few times. The target of this receptor is not known. The junction departs from the called germline gene at one end, perhaps through a read error. This record comes from a study of beta chain features in type 1 diabetes (dated by TCRdb to 2017 to 2018). Notes on the research overall: Patients and healthy donors did not differ in mean age, gender distribution, total cell number or subset yield. Across all samples, some 110,000,000 sorted cells were examined, and cell number per subset correlated strongly with RNA yield. In the study, recently diagnosed type 1 diabetes patients and matched healthy donors were compared on the TCRB repertoires of their sorted circulating CD4+ T cell subsets. Regulatory and stem cell-like memory subsets were obtained from only 8 patients and roughly 8 healthy donors, while naive and central memory subsets were obtained from all 28 donors. What the authors observed across the whole study: Because small numbers of individuals were included in the HLA sub-analyses, any influence of HLA type on TCRB rearrangement was left unresolved. The naive, central memory and regulatory TCRB repertoires appeared to resemble one another more closely among patients than among healthy donors. PCR might favor shorter templates, but patient and control samples were amplified and corrected together, so any skew would affect both groups equally. In all four CD4+ subsets, TCRB CDR3 length was moderately but significantly shorter in type 1 diabetes patients. Because cDNA rather than genomic DNA was sequenced, highly expressing activated cells could have been over-represented, although no difference in activation and CD3 levels was found between groups. Patients with type 1 diabetes made fewer insertions and deleted more nucleotides at VDJ recombination sites, implying thymic rearrangement abnormalities.

From each donor, a single peripheral blood sample of around 0.12 L on average was drawn into heparinised tubes. A BD FACSAria II and a panel including CD45RO, CCR7, CD25, CD127, CD95 and CD27 were used to sort naive, central memory, regulatory and stem cell-like memory CD4+ T cells. Purity was above 95% for every sorted population. Right away, PBMCs were isolated by Lymphoprep density gradient centrifugation and were stained directly, with no culture step. So that batch effects would be minimized, each experiment stained and sorted samples in pairs, pairing one healthy donor with one patient. All of the isolated RNA was reverse transcribed with the High Capacity cDNA Reverse Transcription Kit, so expressed TCRB transcripts were sequenced. Deep immunoSEQ sequencing was applied to naive, central memory and regulatory T cell samples, giving an average of roughly 3.6 million total reads per sample. Sorted cells were lysed in RLT buffer, and RNA was extracted using DNase-treated RNeasy Micro or Mini kits according to cell number. To prevent cross-contamination, every cell subset was processed on its own, while patient and healthy donor samples were processed together. The immunoSEQ multiplex PCR was used to amplify TCRB sequences from cDNA, generating 87-bp fragments that spanned the CDR3 region. Sequencing of the amplicons was done on the Illumina HiSeq platform. From the authors' description of their analysis: Synthetic template baselines were used to correct PCR bias computationally, reads within Hamming distance 2 were collapsed together, and singletons that could not be merged were discarded. Reads were aligned against IMGT so that V, D and J genes, CDR3 length and insertions or deletions at six rearrangement sites could be assigned. Clonotype counts were normalized to sorted cell number within each subset before computing true diversity and Gini coefficients with the tcR R package. The overlap coefficient, calculated on TCRB nucleotide sequences, was used to measure repertoire sharing. Drawn from immuneACCESS, this table holds only the in-frame rearrangements with V and J called that TCRdb kept. Clones are partly lost; checked studies trace under half to an unresolved V gene and leave the rest unexplained. Clone size and the V and J calls come from that table; the DNA yielded D and trimming. The sample has more than 95,000 clones on record, 15% to 20% of them singletons. The top ten constitute 2.6% of the sample.

The CDR3 measures 11 amino acids from cysteine to phenylalanine. Just CDR3 DNA is preserved here, 33 bases in frame from base 1. CDR1 and CDR2 are read off the germline V gene (reference sequence) as GTSNPN and SVGIG. The origin of this receptor is a man in his late teens or twenties with type 1 diabetes. The chain couples TRBV30 to TRBJ1-3; the D gene remains uncertain. Sequencing was performed on central memory CD4+ T cells from blood. In nucleotides, the sequence is TGCACGGGCTTCTCTGGAAACACCATATATTTT. This sequence encodes CTGFSGNTIYF. The full variable domain, with segments outside the CDR3 supplied by the reference TRBV30 and TRBJ1-3 proteins, appears as SQTIHQWPATLVQPVGSPLSLECTVEGTSNPNLYWYRQAAGRGLQLLFYSVGIGQISSEVPQNLSASRPQDRQFILSSKKLLLSDSGFYLCTGFSGNTIYFGEGSWLTVV.